The source of this T cell receptor beta chain is a study of cytomegalovirus exposure and HLA in healthy donors. Whole-study findings and limits: Despite most TCR sequences being rare, some public TCRs occurred in many donors. About 180 TCR beta chains were listed as cytomegalovirus-associated.

In regard to this clone: Its antigen remains unknown.

TCRdb's table, derived via immunoSEQ multiplex PCR, lists solely in-frame clones and lacks some. The top ten clones hold over 10% of a sample with fewer than 95,000 clones, 84% of them seen once. Deletions cut 3 bases from V and 5 bases from J, with 17 bases between. The CDR3 has 16 amino acids. Per the germline V gene, CDR1 is KGHSH and CDR2 is LQKENI. J is TRBJ2-1 and V is TRBV18; D is unclear. This clonotype originated in a woman aged 18-35 years in good health and CMV-seropositive. The sequenced material came from PBMCs. CDR3 loop: CASSPFVSSNNNEQFF. The CDR3, as DNA: TGTGCCAGCTCACCTTTCGTCTCGTCGAACAACAATGAGCAGTTCTTC.